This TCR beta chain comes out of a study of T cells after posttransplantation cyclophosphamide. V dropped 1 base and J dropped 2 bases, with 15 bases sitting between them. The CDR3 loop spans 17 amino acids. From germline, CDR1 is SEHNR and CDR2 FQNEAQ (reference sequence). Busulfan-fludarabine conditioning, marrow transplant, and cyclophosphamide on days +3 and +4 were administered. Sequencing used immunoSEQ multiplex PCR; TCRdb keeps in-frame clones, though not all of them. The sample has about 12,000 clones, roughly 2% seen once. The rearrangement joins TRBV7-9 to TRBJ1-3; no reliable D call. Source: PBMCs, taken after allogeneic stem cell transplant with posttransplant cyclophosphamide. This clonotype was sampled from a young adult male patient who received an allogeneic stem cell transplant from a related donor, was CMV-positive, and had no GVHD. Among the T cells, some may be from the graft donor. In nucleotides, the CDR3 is TGTGCCAGCAGCTTAGTTTCAGTGATTGATGCTGGAAACACCATATATTTT. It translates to CASSLVSVIDAGNTIYF.